Sequencing of this T cell receptor beta chain was carried out in a study of T cell changes during pregnancy in multiple sclerosis. The length of the CDR3 is 15 residues. The J segment lost 7 bases and the V segment lost 5 bases, leaving 10 bases of the junction unmatched. Germline-derived CDR1 and CDR2 are SGHVS and FQNEAQ. Here immunoSEQ multiplex PCR was the method, and the copy in TCRdb shows in-frame clones only, minus some. The data hold 80,000 or so clones, with about 90% observed a single time. The receptor's source is a female donor with multiple sclerosis, enrolled in a pregnancy study. The chain links TRBV7-8 to TRBJ1-4; 7 bases line up with TRBD1. The material was peripheral blood, obtained before pregnancy. CDR3 in DNA: TGTGCCAGCAGCCCGGGGACAGTCTCGGCTGAAAAACTGTTTTTT. This translates into CASSPGTVSAEKLFF.